Each of the 10 T cell receptor beta chains below was sequenced from the same sample in a study of blood T cell repertoires in COVID-19. Sequencing used immunoSEQ multiplex PCR; TCRdb keeps in-frame clones, though not all of them. The sample records 350,000 or so clones, more than 70% being singletons. The sequenced sample consisted of peripheral blood. The receptors originated from a young man with active or convalescent COVID-19.

The chain combines TRBV6-5 with TRBJ2-7; 9 bases match TRBD2. The CDR3 extends over 15 amino acids. Trimming cost V 6 bases and J 3 bases; bases outside gene matches: 9. Germline V gene sequence: CDR1 MNHEY, CDR2 SVGAGI. The CDR3 nucleotides are TGTGCCAGCAGCATGGCGGCTAGCGGGGTCTACGAGCAGTACTTC. This sequence encodes CASSMAASGVYEQYF.

J is TRBJ2-5 and V is TRBV7-3; TRBD2 agrees at 8 bases. CDR1 and CDR2 (germline): SGHTA, FQGTGA. The V and J ends lost 5 bases and 1 base, in that order; junction bases with no gene match: 9. The CDR3 covers 16 residues. CDR3 residues: CASSPLGGGPQETQYF. Here the CDR3 DNA reads TGTGCCAGCAGCCCCCTGGGCGGGGGGCCCCAAGAGACCCAGTACTTC.

This chain joins TRBV18 and TRBJ1-2, with a tentative D call TRBD1 (5 bases). Looked up from germline, CDR1 is KGHSH and CDR2 is LQKENI. The V gene lost 2 bases and the J gene lost 4 bases, with 14 bases spanning the gap. The CDR3 totals 15 residues. The CDR3: CASSPSRAGSYGYTF. The CDR3 nucleotides read TGTGCCAGCTCACCATCCAGGGCAGGGTCCTATGGCTACACCTTC.

The gene calls are TRBV30 and TRBJ2-6; possible D gene TRBD2, 6 bases. Germline V gives CDR1 GTSNPN, CDR2 SVGIG (reference sequence). This CDR3 is built from 17 residues. Trimming took 0 bases from V and 3 from J, leaving 15 bases between them. CDR3 amino acids: CAWSVRDGGFGANVLTF. The CDR3 coding sequence is TGTGCCTGGAGTGTACGGGACGGAGGGTTTGGGGCCAACGTCCTGACTTTC.

The CDR3 protein is CASRTGTGHEKLFF. Written as DNA, the CDR3 is TGTGCCAGCAGAACCGGGACAGGGCATGAAAAACTGTTTTTT. The chain is built from TRBV25-1 and TRBJ1-4; 9 bases line up with TRBD1. The CDR3 has 14 residues. Trimming removed 6 bases from V and 6 bases from J; junction bases left unmatched: 5. Germline CDR1 and CDR2: MGHDK and SYGVNS. The full variable domain, with the rest looked up from reference TRBV25-1 and TRBJ1-4, is EADIYQTPRYLVIGTGKKITLECSQTMGHDKMYWYQQDPGMELHLIHYSYGVNSTEKGDLSSESTVSRIRTEHFPLTLESARPSHTSQYLCASRTGTGHEKLFFGSGTQLSVL.

This chain links TRBV7-9 with TRBJ2-5, with a weak D call TRBD1 (6 bases). V was shortened by 5 bases and J by 3 bases, with 16 bases between the two germline ends. The germline gives CDR1 SEHNR, CDR2 FQNEAQ (reference sequence). The CDR3 covers 15 residues. CDR3 loop: CASSTTGLRKETQYF. The CDR3 bases are TGTGCCAGCAGCACAACAGGGCTGAGGAAAGAGACCCAGTACTTC.

The chain carries TRBV30 and TRBJ2-7; a weak D match, TRBD2 (6 bases). The germline CDR1 and CDR2 sequences are GTSNPN and SVGIG (reference sequence). The CDR3 extends over 11 amino acids. Between the trimmed V and J ends, which lost 2 bases and 6 bases, there was a span of 8 bases. The CDR3 reads CAWSRGGEQYF. CDR3 nucleotide sequence: TGTGCCTGGAGTCGGGGAGGCGAGCAGTACTTC.

This clone was seen many times. The chain has TRBV6-6 and TRBJ1-2, with a tentative D call TRBD1 (6 bases). The CDR3 length is 13 residues. V lost 7 bases to trimming and J lost 7 bases, with 16 bases between them. Germline V gene data show CDR1 as MNHNY and CDR2 as SVGAGI (reference sequence). The CDR3 region is CASTISGDRGYTF. CDR3 DNA: TGTGCCAGCACTATTTCAGGGGATCGTGGCTACACCTTC.

This clone occurred once. This chain links TRBV4-2 with TRBJ2-2; D possibly corresponds to TRBD1 (6 bases). Germline V gives CDR1 LGHNA, CDR2 YNFKEQ. The CDR3 contains 15 residues. Trimming left V 4 bases short and J 4 bases short, with 13 bases between. The CDR3 here is CASSLRTAGTGELFF. The CDR3 DNA reads TGTGCCAGCAGCCTACGGACAGCCGGCACCGGGGAGCTGTTTTTT.

This chain uses TRBV5-1 with TRBJ2-7, with D maybe TRBD1 (6 bases). Germline V lookup: CDR1 SGHRS, CDR2 YFSETQ. This CDR3 is built from 16 residues. V lost 0 bases and J 5 bases, leaving 18 bases between the germline ends. CDR3: CASSLGSRGIRDEQYF. DNA of the CDR3: TGCGCCAGCAGCTTGGGTTCGAGGGGGATAAGAGACGAGCAGTACTTC.